Sequencing of this T cell receptor beta chain was carried out in a study of low-dose radiotherapy and immunotherapy resistance in tumors. The time point here: before trial treatment. Eligibility was restricted to patients presenting with advanced solid tumors that lacked tumor-infiltrating lymphocytes. Per germline, CDR1 DFQATT and CDR2 SNEGSKA (reference sequence). After removal of 3 bases from V and 2 bases from J, the junction contained 3 bases not matched to a gene. This CDR3 contains 15 residues. TRAV and TRBV primers primed cDNA for both TCRalpha and TCRbeta. Both a constant-region primer and a V-primer adapter served to amplify TCRs across roughly 20 PCR cycles. A single record per CDR3 protein comes from TCRdb applying MiXCR to the reads. This sample yields tens of thousands of distinct CDR3 sequences, of which more than 7.5% are seen a single time; under 1.1% belongs to the top ten. There are many counts of this clonotype.

The sequencing here drew on PBMCs, taken before treatment. The clonotype originates from a male donor with prostate cancer. The V call is TRBV20-1, the J call TRBJ2-7; 14 nucleotides agree with TRBD2. The CDR3 region has the DNA TGCAGTGCTAGCCGACTAGCGGGAGGGCCCTACGAGCAGTACTTC. Its translation: CSASRLAGGPYEQYF.